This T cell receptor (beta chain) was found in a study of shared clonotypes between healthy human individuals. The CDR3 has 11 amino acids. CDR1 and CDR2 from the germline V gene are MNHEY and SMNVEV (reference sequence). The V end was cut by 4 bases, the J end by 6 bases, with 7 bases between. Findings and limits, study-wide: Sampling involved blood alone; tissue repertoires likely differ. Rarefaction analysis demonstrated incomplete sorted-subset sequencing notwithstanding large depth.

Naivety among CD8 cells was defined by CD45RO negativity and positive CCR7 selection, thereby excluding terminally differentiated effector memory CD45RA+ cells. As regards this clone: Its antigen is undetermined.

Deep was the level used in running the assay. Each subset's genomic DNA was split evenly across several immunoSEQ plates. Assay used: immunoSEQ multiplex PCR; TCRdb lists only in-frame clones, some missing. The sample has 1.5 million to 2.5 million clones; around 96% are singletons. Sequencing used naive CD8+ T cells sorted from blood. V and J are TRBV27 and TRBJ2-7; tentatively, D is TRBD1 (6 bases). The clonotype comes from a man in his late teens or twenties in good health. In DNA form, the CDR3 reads TGTGCCAGCAGTTGGGGGCTCGAGCAGTACTTC. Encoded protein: CASSWGLEQYF.